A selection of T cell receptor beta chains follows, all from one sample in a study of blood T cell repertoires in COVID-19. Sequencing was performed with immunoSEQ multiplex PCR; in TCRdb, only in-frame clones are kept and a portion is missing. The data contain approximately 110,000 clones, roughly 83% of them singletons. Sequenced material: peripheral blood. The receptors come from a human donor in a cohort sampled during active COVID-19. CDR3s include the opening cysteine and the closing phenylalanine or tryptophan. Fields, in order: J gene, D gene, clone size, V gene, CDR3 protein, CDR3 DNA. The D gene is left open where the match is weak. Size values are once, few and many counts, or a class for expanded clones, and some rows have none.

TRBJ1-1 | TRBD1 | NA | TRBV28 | CATRDSNTEAFF | TGTGCCACCAGGGACAGTAACACTGAAGCTTTCTTT
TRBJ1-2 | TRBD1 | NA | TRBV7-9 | CASTQGAGGYTF | TGTGCCAGCACCCAGGGGGCCGGGGGCTACACCTTC
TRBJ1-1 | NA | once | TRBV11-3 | CASSTREGNTEAFF | TGTGCCAGCAGCACTAGAGAAGGGAACACTGAAGCTTTCTTT
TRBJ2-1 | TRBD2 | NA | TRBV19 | CASSIVQGRSSGRAPNEQFF | TGTGCCAGTAGTATAGTACAGGGTAGGTCTAGCGGGAGGGCCCCCAATGAGCAGTTCTTC
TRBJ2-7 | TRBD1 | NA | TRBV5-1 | CASRGGTGHEQYF | TGCGCCAGCAGGGGGGGGACAGGGCACGAGCAGTACTTC
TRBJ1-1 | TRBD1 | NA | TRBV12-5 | CASGLGQGEAFF | TGTGCTAGTGGTTTGGGACAGGGTGAAGCTTTCTTT
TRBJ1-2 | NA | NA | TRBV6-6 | CASSYLGEGYGYTF | TGTGCCAGCAGTTACTTGGGCGAGGGCTATGGCTACACCTTC
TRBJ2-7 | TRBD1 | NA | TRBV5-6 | CASRSTGGNAEQYF | TGTGCCAGCAGGAGTACAGGGGGTAACGCCGAGCAGTACTTC
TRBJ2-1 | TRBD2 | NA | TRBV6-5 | CASSLREEGNEQFF | TGTGCCAGCAGTCTACGGGAGGAGGGCAATGAGCAGTTCTTC
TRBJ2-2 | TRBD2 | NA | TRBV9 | CASSVDPAGASGELFF | TGTGCCAGCAGCGTAGATCCAGCGGGAGCTTCCGGGGAGCTGTTTTTT
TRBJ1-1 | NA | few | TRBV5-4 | CASSLEGGTEAFF | TGTGCCAGCAGCTTGGAGGGAGGCACTGAAGCTTTCTTT
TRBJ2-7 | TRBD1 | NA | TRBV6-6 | CASSQIAGTGSYEQYF | TGTGCCAGCAGTCAAATCGCCGGGACAGGGTCCTACGAGCAGTACTTC
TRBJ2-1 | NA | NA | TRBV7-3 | CASTEGVYNEQFF | TGTGCCAGCACTGAAGGGGTCTACAATGAGCAGTTCTTC
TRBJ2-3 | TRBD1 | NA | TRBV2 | CASSRDRSTDTQYF | TGTGCCAGCAGTCGGGACAGAAGCACAGATACGCAGTATTTT
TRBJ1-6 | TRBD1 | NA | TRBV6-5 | CASSYSNRGRMSPLHF | TGTGCCAGCAGTTACTCGAACAGGGGGAGAATGTCACCCCTCCACTTT
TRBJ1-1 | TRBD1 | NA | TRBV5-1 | CASSLGWTGKEFAEAFF | TGCGCCAGCAGCTTGGGGTGGACAGGGAAGGAATTCGCTGAAGCTTTCTTT
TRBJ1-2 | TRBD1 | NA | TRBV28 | CASSNTGVNYGYTF | TGTGCCAGCAGTAACACAGGGGTTAACTATGGCTACACCTTC
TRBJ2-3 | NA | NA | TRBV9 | CASSRYSAHSTDTQYF | TGTGCCAGCAGCCGGTATAGCGCCCATAGCACAGATACGCAGTATTTT
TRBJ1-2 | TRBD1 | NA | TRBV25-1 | CPSQTGGVYGYTF | TGCCCCTCTCAGACAGGGGGCGTATATGGCTACACCTTC
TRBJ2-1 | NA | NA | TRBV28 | CASSHSVNEQFF | TGTGCCAGCAGTCATAGCGTGAATGAGCAGTTCTTC
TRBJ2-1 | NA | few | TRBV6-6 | CASSDNEQFF | TGTGCCAGCTCTGACAATGAGCAGTTCTTC
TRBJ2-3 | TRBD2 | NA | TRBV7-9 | CASSVGWAGGRADTQYF | TGTGCCAGCAGTGTTGGTTGGGCGGGAGGGCGTGCAGATACGCAGTATTTT
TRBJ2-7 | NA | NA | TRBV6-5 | CASKTDTYEQYF | TGTGCCAGCAAGACTGATACCTACGAGCAGTACTTC
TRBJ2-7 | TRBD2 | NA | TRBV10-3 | CAISVSSSGRQSYEQYF | TGTGCCATCAGTGTTTCGAGTAGCGGGAGGCAGTCCTACGAGCAGTACTTC